Sequencing of this T cell receptor (beta chain) was carried out in a study of T cell repertoires in cytomegalovirus infection. Ten or more counts support this clonotype. The target antigen is unknown. Findings and caveats of the study: Dominant in the ex vivo response were TCR beta clonotypes restricted by HLA-C and specific for CMV.

TCRdb ran MiXCR on the reads and lists one entry per CDR3 protein. The table shows under 200,000 distinct CDR3 sequences, with about 30% occurring only once. V was cut by 3 bases and J by 4 bases, with 7 bases left in between. This CDR3 comprises 13 residues. CDR1 and CDR2 from the germline V gene are SGHTA and FQGNSA. Material: PBMCs. This sequence joins TRBV7-2 and TRBJ1-3, with a possible D match to TRBD1 (5 bases). The receptor was isolated from a human donor in good health (CMV status not recorded). Some clones in this sample may be carry-over from other donors' samples. The CDR3 nucleotides are TGTGCCAGCAGCTTGGGGGTCGGAAACACCATATATTTT. It encodes CASSLGVGNTIYF.